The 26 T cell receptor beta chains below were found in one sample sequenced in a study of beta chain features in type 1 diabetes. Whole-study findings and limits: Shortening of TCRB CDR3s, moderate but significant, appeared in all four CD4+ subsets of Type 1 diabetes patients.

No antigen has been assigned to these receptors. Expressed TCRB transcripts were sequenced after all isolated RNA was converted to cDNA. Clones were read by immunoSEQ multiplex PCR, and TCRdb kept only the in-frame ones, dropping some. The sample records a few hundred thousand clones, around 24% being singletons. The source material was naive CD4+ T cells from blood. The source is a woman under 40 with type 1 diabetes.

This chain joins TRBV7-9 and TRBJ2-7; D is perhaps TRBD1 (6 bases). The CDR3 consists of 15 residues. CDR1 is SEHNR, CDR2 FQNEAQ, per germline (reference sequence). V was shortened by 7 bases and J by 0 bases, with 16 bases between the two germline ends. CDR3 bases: TGTGCCAGCACCGAAGGCCCAGGGGCCTCCTACGAGCAGTACTTC. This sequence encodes CASTEGPGASYEQYF.

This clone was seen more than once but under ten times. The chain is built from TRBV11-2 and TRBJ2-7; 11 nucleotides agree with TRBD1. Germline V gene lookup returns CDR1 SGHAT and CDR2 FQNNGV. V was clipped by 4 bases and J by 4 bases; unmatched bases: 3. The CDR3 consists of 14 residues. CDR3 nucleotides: TGTGCCAGCAGCTCCGGACAGGGGGCTTACGAGCAGTACTTC. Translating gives CASSSGQGAYEQYF.

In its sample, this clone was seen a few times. CDR3 in DNA: TGTGCCAGTACGTCTAGAGGGAACTATGGCTACACCTTC. Its protein product is CASTSRGNYGYTF. This chain links TRBV19 with TRBJ1-2, with D unresolved. Germline CDR1 LNHDA, CDR2 SQIVND (reference sequence). Trimming pared 7 bases from V and 2 bases from J, leaving 11 bases between. This CDR3 spans 13 amino acids.

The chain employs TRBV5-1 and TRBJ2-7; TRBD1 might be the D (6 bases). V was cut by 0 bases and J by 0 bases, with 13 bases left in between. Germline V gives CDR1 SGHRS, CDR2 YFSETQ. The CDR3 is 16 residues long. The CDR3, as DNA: TGCGCCAGCAGCTTGGTCCCTGGGACAACCTCCTACGAGCAGTACTTC. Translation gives CASSLVPGTTSYEQYF. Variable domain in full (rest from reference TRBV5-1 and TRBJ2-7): KAGVTQTPRYLIKTRGQQVTLSCSPISGHRSVSWYQQTPGQGLQFLFEYFSETQRNKGNFPGRFSGRQFSNSRSEMNVSTLELGDSALYLCASSLVPGTTSYEQYFGPGTRLTVT.

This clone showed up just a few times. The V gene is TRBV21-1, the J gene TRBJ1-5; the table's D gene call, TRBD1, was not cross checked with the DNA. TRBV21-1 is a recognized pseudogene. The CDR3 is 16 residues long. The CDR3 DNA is TGTGCCAGCAGCAAAGGGGACAGGTACGGCAATCAGCCCCAGCATTTT. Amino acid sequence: CASSKGDRYGNQPQHF.

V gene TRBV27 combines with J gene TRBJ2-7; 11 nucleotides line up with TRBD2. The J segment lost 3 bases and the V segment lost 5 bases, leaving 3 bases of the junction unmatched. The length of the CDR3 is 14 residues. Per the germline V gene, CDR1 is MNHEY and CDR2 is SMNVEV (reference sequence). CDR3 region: CASSTTSGVYEQYF. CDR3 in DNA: TGTGCCAGCAGTACGACTAGCGGGGTCTACGAGCAGTACTTC.

The CDR3 DNA is TGCGCCAGCAGCTTGGGCGGTGGGAACACTGAAGCTTTCTTT. Translation: CASSLGGGNTEAFF. The chain recombines TRBV5-1 with TRBJ1-1; D unresolved. Germline V lookup: CDR1 SGHRS, CDR2 YFSETQ. V was shortened by 0 bases and J by 1 base, with 7 bases between the two germline ends. The CDR3 length is 14 residues.

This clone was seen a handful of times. CDR3 sequence reads: CAWSGSGVAGAYNEQFF. DNA of the CDR3: TGTGCCTGGAGCGGAAGCGGAGTAGCGGGTGCCTACAATGAGCAGTTCTTC. The chain joins TRBV30 to TRBJ2-1, with 7 bases identical to TRBD2. Germline CDR1 GTSNPN, CDR2 SVGIG (reference sequence). The CDR3 consists of 17 residues. Trimming took 3 bases from V and 2 from J; bases not matched to a gene: 13.

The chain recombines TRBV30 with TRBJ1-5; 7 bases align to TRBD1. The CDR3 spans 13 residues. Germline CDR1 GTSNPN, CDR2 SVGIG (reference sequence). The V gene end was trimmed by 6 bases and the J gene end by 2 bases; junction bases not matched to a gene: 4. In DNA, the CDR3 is TGTGCCTGCTCAACAGGGGGCAATCAGCCCCAGCATTTT. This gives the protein CACSTGGNQPQHF.

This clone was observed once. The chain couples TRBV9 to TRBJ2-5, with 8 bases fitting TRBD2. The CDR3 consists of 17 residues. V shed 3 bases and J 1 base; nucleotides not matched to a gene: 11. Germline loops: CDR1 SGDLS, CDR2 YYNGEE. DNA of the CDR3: TGTGCCAGCAGCGGGGGAGTCTTAGCGGGGACCCAAGAGACCCAGTACTTC. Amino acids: CASSGGVLAGTQETQYF.

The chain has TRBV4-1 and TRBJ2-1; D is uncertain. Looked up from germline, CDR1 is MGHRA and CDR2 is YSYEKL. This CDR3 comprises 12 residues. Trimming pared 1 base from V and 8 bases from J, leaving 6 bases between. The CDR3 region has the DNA TGCGCCAGCAGCCAAGTCCGGGATGAGCAGTTCTTC. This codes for CASSQVRDEQFF.

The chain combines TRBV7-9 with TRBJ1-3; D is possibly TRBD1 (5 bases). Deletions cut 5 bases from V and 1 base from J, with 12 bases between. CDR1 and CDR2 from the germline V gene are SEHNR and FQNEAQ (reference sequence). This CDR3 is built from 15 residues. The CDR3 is CASSPSGGSGNTIYF. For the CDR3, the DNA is TGTGCCAGCAGCCCCTCGGGGGGGTCTGGAAACACCATATATTTT.

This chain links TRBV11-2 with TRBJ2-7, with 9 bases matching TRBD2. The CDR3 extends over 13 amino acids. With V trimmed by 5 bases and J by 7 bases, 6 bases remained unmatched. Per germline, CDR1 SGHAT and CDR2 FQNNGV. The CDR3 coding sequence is TGTGCCAGCAGCCTAGGCGGGAGGGGAGAGCAGTACTTC. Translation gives CASSLGGRGEQYF.

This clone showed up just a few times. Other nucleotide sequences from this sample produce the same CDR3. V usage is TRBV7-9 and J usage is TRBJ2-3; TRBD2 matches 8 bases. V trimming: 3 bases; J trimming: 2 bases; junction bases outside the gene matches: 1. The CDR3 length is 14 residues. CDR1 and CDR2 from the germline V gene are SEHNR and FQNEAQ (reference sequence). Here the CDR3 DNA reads TGTGCCAGCAGCTTGACTAGCGCCACAGATACGCAGTATTTT. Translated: CASSLTSATDTQYF.

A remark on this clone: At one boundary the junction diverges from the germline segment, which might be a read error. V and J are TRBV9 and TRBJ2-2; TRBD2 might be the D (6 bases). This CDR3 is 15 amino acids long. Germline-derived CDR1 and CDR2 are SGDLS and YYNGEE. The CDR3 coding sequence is TGTGCCAGCAGGGTAGGCGGGGTGAACACCGGGGAGCTGTTTTTT. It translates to CASRVGGVNTGELFF. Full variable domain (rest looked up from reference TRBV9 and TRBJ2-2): DSGVTQTPKHLITATGQRVTLRCSPRSGDLSVYWYQQSLDQGLQFLIQYYNGEERAKGNILERFSAQQFPDLHSELNLSSLELGDSALYFCASRVGGVNTGELFFGEGSRLTVL.

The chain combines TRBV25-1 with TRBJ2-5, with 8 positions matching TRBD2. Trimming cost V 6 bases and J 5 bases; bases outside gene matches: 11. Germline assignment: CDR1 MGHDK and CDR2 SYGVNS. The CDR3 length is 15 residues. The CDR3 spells CASRSSGSPEETQYF. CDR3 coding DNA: TGTGCCAGCAGATCGAGCGGGAGTCCGGAGGAGACCCAGTACTTC. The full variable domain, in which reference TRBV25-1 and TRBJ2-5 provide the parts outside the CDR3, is EADIYQTPRYLVIGTGKKITLECSQTMGHDKMYWYQQDPGMELHLIHYSYGVNSTEKGDLSSESTVSRIRTEHFPLTLESARPSHTSQYLCASRSSGSPEETQYFGPGTRLLVL.

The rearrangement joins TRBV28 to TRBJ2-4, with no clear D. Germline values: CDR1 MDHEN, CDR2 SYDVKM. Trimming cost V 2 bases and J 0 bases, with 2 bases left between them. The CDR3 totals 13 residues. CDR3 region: CASSLLAKNIQYF. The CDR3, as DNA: TGTGCCAGCAGTTTACTAGCCAAAAACATTCAGTACTTC.

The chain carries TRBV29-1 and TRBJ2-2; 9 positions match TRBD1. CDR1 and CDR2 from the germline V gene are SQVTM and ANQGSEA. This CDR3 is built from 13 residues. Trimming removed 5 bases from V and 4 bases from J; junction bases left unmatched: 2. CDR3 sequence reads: CSVLTGGTGELFF. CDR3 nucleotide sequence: TGCAGCGTTTTGACAGGGGGCACCGGGGAGCTGTTTTTT.

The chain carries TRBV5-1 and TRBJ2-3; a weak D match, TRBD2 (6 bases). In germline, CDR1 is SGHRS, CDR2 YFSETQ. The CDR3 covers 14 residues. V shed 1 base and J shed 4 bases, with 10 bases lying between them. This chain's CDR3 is CASSLYSGADTQYF. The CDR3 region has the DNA TGCGCCAGCAGCTTGTATTCGGGGGCAGATACGCAGTATTTT.

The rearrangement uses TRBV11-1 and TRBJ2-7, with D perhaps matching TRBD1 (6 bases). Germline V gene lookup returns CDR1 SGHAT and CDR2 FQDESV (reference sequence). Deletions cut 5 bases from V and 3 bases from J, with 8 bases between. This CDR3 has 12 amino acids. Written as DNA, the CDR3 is TGTGCCAGCAGCCAGGACAGCTACGAGCAGTACTTC. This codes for CASSQDSYEQYF.

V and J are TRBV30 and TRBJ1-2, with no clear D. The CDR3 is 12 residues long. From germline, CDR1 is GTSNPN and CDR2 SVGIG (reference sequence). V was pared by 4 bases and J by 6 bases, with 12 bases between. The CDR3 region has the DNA TGTGCCTGGACTGCGGGAGTTGATGGCTACACCTTC. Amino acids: CAWTAGVDGYTF.

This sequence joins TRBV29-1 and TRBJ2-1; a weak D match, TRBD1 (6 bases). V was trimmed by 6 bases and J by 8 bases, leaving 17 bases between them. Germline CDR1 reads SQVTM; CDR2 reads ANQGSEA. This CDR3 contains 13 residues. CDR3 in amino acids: CSVQRRTVDEQFF. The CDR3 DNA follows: TGCAGCGTCCAACGTAGGACAGTCGATGAGCAGTTCTTC.

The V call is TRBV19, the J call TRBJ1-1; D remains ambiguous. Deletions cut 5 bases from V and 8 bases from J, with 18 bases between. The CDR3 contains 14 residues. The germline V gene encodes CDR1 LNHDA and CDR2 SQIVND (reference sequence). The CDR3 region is CASSHLRRETEAFF. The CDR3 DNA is TGTGCCAGTAGTCACCTTCGTAGGGAGACCGAAGCTTTCTTT.

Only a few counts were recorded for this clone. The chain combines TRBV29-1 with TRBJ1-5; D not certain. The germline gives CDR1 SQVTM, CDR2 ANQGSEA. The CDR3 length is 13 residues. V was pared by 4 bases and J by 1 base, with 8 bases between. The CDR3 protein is CSVVVQSNQPQHF. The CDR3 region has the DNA TGCAGCGTTGTGGTCCAGAGCAATCAGCCCCAGCATTTT. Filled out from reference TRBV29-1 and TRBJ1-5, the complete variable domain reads SAVISQKPSRDICQRGTSLTIQCQVDSQVTMMFWYRQQPGQSLTLIATANQGSEATYESGFVIDKFPISRPNLTFSTLTVSNMSPEDSSIYLCSVVVQSNQPQHFGDGTRLSIL.

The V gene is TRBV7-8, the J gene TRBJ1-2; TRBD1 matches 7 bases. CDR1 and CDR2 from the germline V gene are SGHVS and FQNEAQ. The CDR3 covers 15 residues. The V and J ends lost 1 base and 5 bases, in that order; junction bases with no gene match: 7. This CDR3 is CASSLGRTGGYGYTF. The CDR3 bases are TGTGCCAGCAGCTTAGGGAGGACAGGAGGTTATGGCTACACCTTC.

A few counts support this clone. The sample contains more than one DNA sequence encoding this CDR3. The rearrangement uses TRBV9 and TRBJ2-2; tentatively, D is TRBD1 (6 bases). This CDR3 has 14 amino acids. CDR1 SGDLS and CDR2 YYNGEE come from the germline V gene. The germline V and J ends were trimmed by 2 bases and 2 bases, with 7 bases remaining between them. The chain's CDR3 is CASSVTGNTGELFF. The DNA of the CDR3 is TGTGCCAGCAGCGTGACAGGAAACACCGGGGAGCTGTTTTTT.